Each of the 25 T cell receptor beta chains below was sequenced from the same sample in a study of STAT5B mutations in CD4+ large granular lymphocyte leukemia (dated by TCRdb to between 2021 and 2024). The library relied on the immunoSEQ multiplex PCR assay. TCRdb holds this immuneACCESS table with in-frame rearrangements only. Some clones are missing; in checked studies, unresolved V genes explain under half, and the rest has no known cause. A total of tens of thousands of clones appear in this sample, about 79% of them only once. The ten most abundant clones make up 0.42% of the sample. The sample was CD4+ T cells from blood buffy coats. These receptors originate from a human donor in good health.

The genes are TRBV11-1 and TRBJ2-2; the D gene is possibly TRBD1 (6 bases). Trimming removed 7 bases at V and 5 bases at J, with 11 bases between. Germline values: CDR1 SGHAT, CDR2 FQDESV (reference sequence). The CDR3 is 13 amino acids. This chain's CDR3 is CASIGQGTGELFF. The CDR3 DNA reads as TGTGCCAGCATCGGGCAGGGGACCGGGGAGCTGTTTTTT.

This chain joins TRBV30 and TRBJ2-5; maybe TRBD1 (6 bases). The J call may be faulty, since TRBJ2-7 better matches the DNA end. Per the germline V gene, CDR1 is GTSNPN and CDR2 is SVGIG (reference sequence). The CDR3 extends over 12 amino acids. The CDR3 nucleotides are TGTGCCTCTAAGACAGGACCCTACGAGCAGTACTTC. It codes for CASKTGPYEQYF.

This chain connects TRBV7-2 to TRBJ2-1, with TRBD2 matching 9 bases. The V gene end was trimmed by 0 bases and the J gene end by 6 bases; junction bases not matched to a gene: 3. Germline V lookup: CDR1 SGHTA, CDR2 FQGNSA. The CDR3 runs to 15 residues. This CDR3 is CASSLAGLASNEQFF. The DNA of the CDR3 is TGTGCCAGCAGCTTAGCGGGACTAGCTTCCAATGAGCAGTTCTTC.

The V gene is TRBV7-2, the J gene TRBJ2-5; 7 positions match TRBD2. Germline V gene data show CDR1 as SGHTA and CDR2 as FQGNSA. J was trimmed by 4 bases and V by 2 bases; bases with no gene match: 1. The CDR3 is 13 amino acids. The CDR3 here is CASSLSGAETQYF. CDR3 sequence (DNA): TGTGCCAGCAGCTTAAGCGGGGCAGAGACCCAGTACTTC.

The chain uses TRBV2 and TRBJ1-2; D remains unclear. The V gene lost 7 bases and the J gene lost 8 bases, with 11 bases spanning the gap. Germline-derived CDR1 and CDR2 are SNHLY and FYNNEI. The CDR3 covers 11 residues. CDR3 loop: CASNTGGGYTF. DNA of the CDR3: TGTGCCAGCAATACTGGAGGAGGCTACACCTTC.

The CDR3 DNA is TGCAGCGTTGACAAGATTGGAGATACGCAGTATTTT. The encoded protein is CSVDKIGDTQYF. V usage is TRBV29-1 and J usage is TRBJ2-3; D gene uncertain. Germline-derived CDR1 and CDR2 are SQVTM and ANQGSEA. The CDR3 consists of 12 residues. Between the trimmed V and J ends, which lost 3 bases and 5 bases, there was a span of 9 bases.

The V and J genes are TRBV7-2 and TRBJ2-2, with a tentative D call TRBD2 (7 bases). This CDR3 is 15 amino acids long. Trimming took off 1 base at V and 4 bases at J, with 10 bases between the two ends. Germline-derived CDR1 and CDR2 are SGHTA and FQGNSA. CDR3 loop: CASSLVGGGTGELFF. DNA of the CDR3: TGTGCCAGCAGCTTAGTAGGGGGGGGCACCGGGGAGCTGTTTTTT.

This chain links TRBV7-8 with TRBJ1-6; no firm D call. The CDR3 is 18 residues long. The germline CDR1 and CDR2 sequences are SGHVS and FQNEAQ. V was trimmed by 1 base and J by 0 bases, leaving 13 bases between them. CDR3 sequence reads: CASSLEEMLSSYNSPLHF. The CDR3 DNA reads TGTGCCAGCAGCTTAGAGGAGATGCTTAGCTCCTATAATTCACCCCTCCACTTT.

The chain is built from TRBV1 and TRBJ2-2. TRBV1 has pseudogene status. The CDR3 has 14 residues. CDR3 DNA sequence: TGCACCAGCAGCCAAGATCAAGTGCCCGGGGAGCTGTTTTTT. Encoded protein: CTSSQDQVPGELFF.

The chain recombines TRBV7-9 with TRBJ2-7, with D perhaps matching TRBD2 (6 bases). Trimming pared 5 bases from V and 9 bases from J, leaving 20 bases between. The CDR3 length is 14 residues. Germline CDR1 SEHNR, CDR2 FQNEAQ (reference sequence). The CDR3 nucleotides are TGTGCCAGCAGCGCTGCCGGGACTGGAGGCGGGCAGTACTTC. It yields the protein CASSAAGTGGGQYF. The entire variable domain, with the rest obtained from reference TRBV7-9 and TRBJ2-7, is as follows: DTGVSQNPRHKITKRGQNVTFRCDPISEHNRLYWYRQTLGQGPEFLTYFQNEAQLEKSRLLSDRFSAERPKGSFSTLEIQRTEQGDSAMYLCASSAAGTGGGQYFGPGTRLTVT.

This chain connects TRBV5-1 to TRBJ1-2; no reliable D call. CDR1 is SGHRS and CDR2 is YFSETQ in the germline V gene. Trimming cost V 0 bases and J 4 bases, with 10 bases left between them. The CDR3 has 14 amino acids. CDR3 amino acids: CASSLGQSSYGYTF. CDR3 coding DNA: TGCGCCAGCAGCTTGGGGCAGTCATCCTATGGCTACACCTTC.

The chain uses TRBV9 and TRBJ1-3; D ambiguous. CDR3 length: 14 residues. V was shortened by 2 bases and J by 0 bases, with 6 bases between the two germline ends. Germline CDR1 SGDLS, CDR2 YYNGEE. Here the CDR3 DNA reads TGTGCCAGCAGCGTGCACAGCTCTGGAAACACCATATATTTT. Translated: CASSVHSSGNTIYF. The variable domain in full, completed from reference TRBV9 and TRBJ1-3, reads DSGVTQTPKHLITATGQRVTLRCSPRSGDLSVYWYQQSLDQGLQFLIQYYNGEERAKGNILERFSAQQFPDLHSELNLSSLELGDSALYFCASSVHSSGNTIYFGEGSWLTVV.

This rearrangement joins TRBV5-6 to TRBJ1-2, with D unclear. CDR3 length: 13 residues. Germline V gene data show CDR1 as SGHDT and CDR2 as YYEEEE. The ends were cut back, 2 bases at V and 6 bases at J, with 11 bases in the middle. CDR3 DNA: TGTGCCAGCAGCTTCTTTCAGACGCATGGCTACACCTTC. Translating it yields CASSFFQTHGYTF. Based on the CDR3 plus reference TRBV5-6 and TRBJ1-2, the full variable domain is DAGVTQSPTHLIKTRGQQVTLRCSPKSGHDTVSWYQQALGQGPQFIFQYYEEEERQRGNFPDRFSGHQFPNYSSELNVNALLLGDSALYLCASSFFQTHGYTFGSGTRLTVV.

The chain recombines TRBV5-1 with TRBJ2-7; D is ambiguous. Looked up from germline, CDR1 is SGHRS and CDR2 is YFSETQ. V shed 5 bases and J shed 3 bases, with 15 bases lying between them. The CDR3 length is 14 residues. The CDR3 reads CASRSPGRLYEQYF. In DNA form, the CDR3 reads TGCGCCAGCAGGTCCCCCGGCAGACTCTACGAGCAGTACTTC.

This chain joins TRBV5-5 and TRBJ2-1, with unresolved D. Trimming left V 1 base short and J 0 bases short, with 8 bases between. This CDR3 contains 15 residues. The germline CDR1 and CDR2 sequences are SGHKS and YYEKEE (reference sequence). CDR3: CASSLLRGSYNEQFF. For the CDR3, the DNA is TGTGCCAGCAGCTTGTTGCGAGGCTCCTACAATGAGCAGTTCTTC.

This clone came up once. The chain carries TRBV5-1 and TRBJ2-7; 7 bases are shared with TRBD2. V dropped 1 base and J dropped 2; count of bases not matched to a gene: 6. Germline V lookup: CDR1 SGHRS, CDR2 YFSETQ. The CDR3 is made up of 15 amino acids. This CDR3 reads CASSLYSSGPYEQYF. The CDR3 nucleotides read TGCGCCAGCAGCTTGTATTCTAGCGGACCCTACGAGCAGTACTTC.

V usage is TRBV30 and J usage is TRBJ2-3; D may be TRBD1 (6 bases). CDR1 is GTSNPN and CDR2 is SVGIG in the germline V gene (reference sequence). The CDR3 consists of 17 residues. The germline V and J ends were trimmed by 8 bases and 4 bases, with 28 bases remaining between them. The CDR3, as DNA: TGTGCCGGGACAATCCCTCAGGGGCGGTTTTTGGCAGATACGCAGTATTTT. Translated, it gives CAGTIPQGRFLADTQYF.

The chain has TRBV9 and TRBJ2-7, with TRBD1 matching 9 bases. Trimming at V came to 4 bases and at J to 3 bases, leaving 5 bases not matched to a gene. Germline-derived CDR1 and CDR2 are SGDLS and YYNGEE. This CDR3 comprises 14 residues. The CDR3 loop reads CASSPGQGNYEQYF. CDR3 nucleotide sequence: TGTGCCAGCAGCCCAGGACAGGGGAACTACGAGCAGTACTTC. The whole variable domain, filled in from reference TRBV9 and TRBJ2-7, reads DSGVTQTPKHLITATGQRVTLRCSPRSGDLSVYWYQQSLDQGLQFLIQYYNGEERAKGNILERFSAQQFPDLHSELNLSSLELGDSALYFCASSPGQGNYEQYFGPGTRLTVT.

The chain carries TRBV9 and TRBJ1-6; D is perhaps TRBD1 (5 bases). Deletions cut 2 bases from V and 9 bases from J, with 18 bases between. The CDR3 extends over 16 amino acids. Germline CDR1 and CDR2: SGDLS and YYNGEE. CDR3 residues: CASSVDRGSAFSPLHF. In DNA form, the CDR3 reads TGTGCCAGCAGCGTCGACAGAGGCTCGGCGTTTTCACCCCTCCACTTT.

The genes are TRBV14 and TRBJ2-3, with 7 bases fitting TRBD1. CDR1 is SGHDN, CDR2 FVKESK, per germline. This CDR3 has 14 residues. After removal of 5 bases from V and 6 bases from J, the junction contained 8 bases not matched to a gene. The CDR3 here is CASSYWTGQDTQYF. In DNA form, the CDR3 reads TGTGCCAGCAGCTATTGGACAGGTCAGGATACGCAGTATTTT.

The V call is TRBV5-1, the J call TRBJ2-7, with D perhaps matching TRBD2 (6 bases). Per the germline V gene, CDR1 is SGHRS and CDR2 is YFSETQ. The CDR3 has 15 amino acids. Between the trimmed V and J ends, which lost 1 base and 6 bases, there was a span of 17 bases. In DNA form, the CDR3 reads TGCGCCAGCAGCTTGATAGGGGCGGGGACCCCCGAGCAGTACTTC. Translated: CASSLIGAGTPEQYF.

Written as DNA, the CDR3 is TGCAGTGCTTACAGGGCAGATACGCAGTATTTT. Its translation: CSAYRADTQYF. The rearrangement joins TRBV20-1 to TRBJ2-3; D possibly corresponds to TRBD1 (6 bases). The CDR3 is 11 residues long. CDR1 is DFQATT and CDR2 is SNEGSKA in the germline V gene (reference sequence). With 5 bases removed from V and 4 bases from J, the gap between germline ends came to 7 bases.

The chain uses TRBV7-2 and TRBJ1-5; D is unresolved. The CDR3 is 16 amino acids. Germline lookup yields CDR1 SGHTA and CDR2 FQGNSA. V lost 1 base and J lost 4, with 14 bases in between. CDR3 in DNA: TGTGCCAGCAGCTTAGAAGCCGGTTTACAAAATCAGCCCCAGCATTTT. Translation: CASSLEAGLQNQPQHF.

The chain combines TRBV28 with TRBJ2-1, with TRBD2 as a possible D gene (5 bases). The CDR3 runs 14 residues. CDR1 MDHEN and CDR2 SYDVKM come from the germline V gene. Deletions cut 3 bases from V and 9 bases from J, with 15 bases between. The CDR3 sequence is CASSFGGSMGEQFF. The CDR3 coding sequence is TGTGCCAGCAGTTTTGGAGGATCGATGGGTGAGCAGTTCTTC.

The chain employs TRBV29-1 and TRBJ2-2, with a weak D call TRBD1 (6 bases). CDR1 and CDR2 from the germline V gene are SQVTM and ANQGSEA. The CDR3 contains 15 residues. The V gene lost 4 bases and the J gene lost 5 bases, with 17 bases spanning the gap. CDR3 in amino acids: CSVGSSVGGTGELFF. The CDR3 DNA follows: TGCAGCGTTGGCTCGTCCGTAGGGGGAACCGGGGAGCTGTTTTTT.